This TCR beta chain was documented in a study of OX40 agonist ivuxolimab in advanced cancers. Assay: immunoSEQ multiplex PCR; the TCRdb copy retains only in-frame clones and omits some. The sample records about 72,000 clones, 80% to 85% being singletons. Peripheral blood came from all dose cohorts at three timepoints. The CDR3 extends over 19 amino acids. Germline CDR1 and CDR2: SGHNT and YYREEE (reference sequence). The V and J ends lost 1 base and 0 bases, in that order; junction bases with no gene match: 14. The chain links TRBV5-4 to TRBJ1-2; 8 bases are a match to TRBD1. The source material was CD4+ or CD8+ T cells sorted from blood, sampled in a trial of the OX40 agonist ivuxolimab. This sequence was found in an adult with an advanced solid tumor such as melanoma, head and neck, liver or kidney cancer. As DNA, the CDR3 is TGTGCCAGCAGCTTGAATAGTAGGACAGGGTTTGTTCCTAACTATGGCTACACCTTC. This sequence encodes CASSLNSRTGFVPNYGYTF.